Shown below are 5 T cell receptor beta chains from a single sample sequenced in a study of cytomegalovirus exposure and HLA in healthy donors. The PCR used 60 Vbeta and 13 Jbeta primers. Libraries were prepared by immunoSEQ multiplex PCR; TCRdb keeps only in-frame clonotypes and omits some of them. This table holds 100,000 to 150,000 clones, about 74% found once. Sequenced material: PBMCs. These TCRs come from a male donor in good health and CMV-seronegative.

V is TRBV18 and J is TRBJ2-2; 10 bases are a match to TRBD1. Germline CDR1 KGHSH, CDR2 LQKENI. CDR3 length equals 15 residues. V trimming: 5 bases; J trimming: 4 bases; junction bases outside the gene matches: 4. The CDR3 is CASSSGTGATGELFF. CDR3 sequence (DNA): TGTGCCAGCTCATCGGGGACAGGGGCCACCGGGGAGCTGTTTTTT.

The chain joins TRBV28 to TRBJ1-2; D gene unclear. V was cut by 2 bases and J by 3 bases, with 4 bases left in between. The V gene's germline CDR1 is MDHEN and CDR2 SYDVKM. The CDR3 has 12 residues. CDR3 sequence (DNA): TGTGCCAGCAGTTTACCCTACTATGGCTACACCTTC. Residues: CASSLPYYGYTF.

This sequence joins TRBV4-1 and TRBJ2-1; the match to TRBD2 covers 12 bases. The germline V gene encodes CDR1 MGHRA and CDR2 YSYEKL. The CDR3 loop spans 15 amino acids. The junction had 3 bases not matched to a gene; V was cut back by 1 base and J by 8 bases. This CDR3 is CASSQASGRAHEQFF. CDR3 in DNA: TGCGCCAGCAGCCAAGCTAGCGGGAGGGCCCATGAGCAGTTCTTC.

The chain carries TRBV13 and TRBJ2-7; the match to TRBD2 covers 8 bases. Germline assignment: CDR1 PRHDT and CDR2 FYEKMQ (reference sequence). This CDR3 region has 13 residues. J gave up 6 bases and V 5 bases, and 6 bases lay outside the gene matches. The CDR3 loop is CASSPREGSEQYF. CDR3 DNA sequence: TGTGCCAGCAGCCCACGGGAGGGATCCGAGCAGTACTTC.

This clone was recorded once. The CDR3 DNA follows: TGTGCCAGCAGCTTAGTGGGACAGTCGGGCTACGAGCAGTACTTC. Its translation is CASSLVGQSGYEQYF. The rearrangement uses TRBV13 and TRBJ2-7, with 7 bases that match TRBD1. Germline V gene sequence: CDR1 PRHDT, CDR2 FYEKMQ (reference sequence). V lost 1 base, J lost 3 bases, and 6 bases stayed unmatched. The CDR3 sequence is 15 residues long.